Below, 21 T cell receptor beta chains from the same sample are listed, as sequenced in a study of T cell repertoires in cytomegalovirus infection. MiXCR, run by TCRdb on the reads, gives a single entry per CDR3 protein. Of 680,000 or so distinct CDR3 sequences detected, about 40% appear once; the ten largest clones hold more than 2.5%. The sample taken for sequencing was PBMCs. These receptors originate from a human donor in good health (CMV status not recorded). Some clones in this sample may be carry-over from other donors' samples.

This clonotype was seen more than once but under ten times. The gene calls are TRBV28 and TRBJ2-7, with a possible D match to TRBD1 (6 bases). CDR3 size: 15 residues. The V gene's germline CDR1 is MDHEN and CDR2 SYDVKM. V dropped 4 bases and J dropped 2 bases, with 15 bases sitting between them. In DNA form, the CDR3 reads TGTGCCAGCAGTTCCAACAGGGTTCCCACCTACGAGCAGTACTTC. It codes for CASSSNRVPTYEQYF.

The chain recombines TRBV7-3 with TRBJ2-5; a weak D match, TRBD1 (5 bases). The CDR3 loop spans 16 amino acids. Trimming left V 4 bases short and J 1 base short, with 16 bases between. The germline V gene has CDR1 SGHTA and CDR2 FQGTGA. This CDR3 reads CASSSLGQGFQETQYF. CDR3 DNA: TGTGCCAGCAGCTCACTCGGTCAGGGTTTCCAAGAGACCCAGTACTTC.

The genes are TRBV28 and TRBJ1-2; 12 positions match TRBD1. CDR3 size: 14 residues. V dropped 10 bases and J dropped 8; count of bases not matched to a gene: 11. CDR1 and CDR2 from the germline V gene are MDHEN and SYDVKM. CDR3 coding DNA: TGTGCCAACCGGGGGACAGGGGGCCGGGGCGGCTACACCTTC. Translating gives CANRGTGGRGGYTF.

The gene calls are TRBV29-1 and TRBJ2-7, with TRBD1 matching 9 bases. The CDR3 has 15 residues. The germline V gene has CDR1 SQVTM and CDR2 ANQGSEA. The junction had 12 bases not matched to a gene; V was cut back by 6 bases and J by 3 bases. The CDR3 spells CSVDRGQGFYYEQYF. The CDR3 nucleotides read TGCAGCGTGGACCGGGGACAGGGTTTTTACTACGAGCAGTACTTC.

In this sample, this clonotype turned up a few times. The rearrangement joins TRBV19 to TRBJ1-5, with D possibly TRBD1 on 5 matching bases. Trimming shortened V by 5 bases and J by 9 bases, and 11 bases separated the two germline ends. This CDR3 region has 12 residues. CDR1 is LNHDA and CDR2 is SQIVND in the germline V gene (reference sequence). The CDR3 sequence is CASSEGIRPQHF. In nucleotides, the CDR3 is TGTGCCAGTAGTGAGGGGATACGGCCCCAGCATTTT.

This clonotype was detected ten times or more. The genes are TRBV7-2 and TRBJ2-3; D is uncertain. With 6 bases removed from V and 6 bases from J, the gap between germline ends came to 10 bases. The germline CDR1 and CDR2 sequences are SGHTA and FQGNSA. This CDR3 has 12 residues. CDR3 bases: TGTGCCAGCAGTCCTGGATGGGATACGCAGTATTTT. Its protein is CASSPGWDTQYF. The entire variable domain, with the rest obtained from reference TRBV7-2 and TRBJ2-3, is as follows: GAGVSQSPSNKVTEKGKDVELRCDPISGHTALYWYRQSLGQGLEFLIYFQGNSAPDKSGLPSDRFSAERTGGSVSTLTIQRTQQEDSAVYLCASSPGWDTQYFGPGTRLTVL.

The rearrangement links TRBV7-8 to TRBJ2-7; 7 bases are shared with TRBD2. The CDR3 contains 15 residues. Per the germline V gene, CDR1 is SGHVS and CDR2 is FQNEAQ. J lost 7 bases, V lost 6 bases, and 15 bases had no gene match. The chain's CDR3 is CASRPNLAEASEQYF. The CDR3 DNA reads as TGTGCCAGCAGGCCAAACCTAGCGGAAGCGAGTGAGCAGTACTTC.

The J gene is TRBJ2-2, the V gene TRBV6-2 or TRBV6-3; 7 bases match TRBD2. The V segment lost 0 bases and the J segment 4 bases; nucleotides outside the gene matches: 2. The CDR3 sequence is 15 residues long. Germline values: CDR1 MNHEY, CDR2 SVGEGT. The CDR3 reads CASSYSLAATGELFF. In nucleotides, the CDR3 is TGTGCCAGCAGTTACTCCCTAGCGGCCACCGGGGAGCTGTTTTTT.

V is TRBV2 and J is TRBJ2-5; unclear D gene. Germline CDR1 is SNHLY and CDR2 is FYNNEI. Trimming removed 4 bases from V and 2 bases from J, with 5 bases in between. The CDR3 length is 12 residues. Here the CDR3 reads CASSVFQETQYF. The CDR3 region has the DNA TGTGCCAGCAGTGTGTTTCAAGAGACCCAGTACTTC.

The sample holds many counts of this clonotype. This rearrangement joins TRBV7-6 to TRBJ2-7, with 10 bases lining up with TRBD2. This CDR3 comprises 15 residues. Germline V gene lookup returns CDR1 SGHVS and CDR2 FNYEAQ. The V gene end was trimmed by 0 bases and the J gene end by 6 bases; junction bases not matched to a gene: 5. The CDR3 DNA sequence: TGTGCCAGCAGCTTAGCGGGCCTAGCGGGGGCCGAGCAGTACTTC. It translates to CASSLAGLAGAEQYF.

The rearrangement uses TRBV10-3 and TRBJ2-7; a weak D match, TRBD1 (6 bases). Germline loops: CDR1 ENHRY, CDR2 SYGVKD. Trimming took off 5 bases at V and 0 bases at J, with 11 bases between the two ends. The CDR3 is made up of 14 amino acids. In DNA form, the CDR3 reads TGTGCCATCAGTACCGGGACACTCTCCTACGAGCAGTACTTC. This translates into CAISTGTLSYEQYF.

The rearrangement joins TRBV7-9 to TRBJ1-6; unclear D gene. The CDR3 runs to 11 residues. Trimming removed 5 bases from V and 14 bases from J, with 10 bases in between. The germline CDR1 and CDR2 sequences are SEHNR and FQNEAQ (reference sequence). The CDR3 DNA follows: TGTGCCAGCAGCACCACAGTCGCCCTCCACTTT. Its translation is CASSTTVALHF.

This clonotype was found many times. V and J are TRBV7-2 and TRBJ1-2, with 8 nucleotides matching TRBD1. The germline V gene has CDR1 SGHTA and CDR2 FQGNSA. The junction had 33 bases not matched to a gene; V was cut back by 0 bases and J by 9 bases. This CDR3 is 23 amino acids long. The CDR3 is CASSLAGQGAVAPLSPTRASYTF. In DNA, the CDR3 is TGTGCCAGCAGCTTAGCGGGGCAGGGGGCGGTGGCTCCACTCTCCCCGACTAGAGCTAGCTACACCTTC.

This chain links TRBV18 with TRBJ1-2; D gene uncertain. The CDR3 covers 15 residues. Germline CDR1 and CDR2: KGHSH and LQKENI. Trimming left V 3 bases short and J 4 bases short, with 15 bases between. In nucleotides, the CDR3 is TGTGCCAGCTCACCCGCCGGTTCGCCAGTCTATGGCTACACCTTC. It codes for CASSPAGSPVYGYTF.

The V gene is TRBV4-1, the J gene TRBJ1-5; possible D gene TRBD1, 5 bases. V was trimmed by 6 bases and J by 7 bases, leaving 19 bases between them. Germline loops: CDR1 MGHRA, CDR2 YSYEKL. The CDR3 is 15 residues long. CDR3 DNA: TGCGCCAGCAGTCCCCTAGGACGGGACCCGCAGCCCCAGCATTTT. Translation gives CASSPLGRDPQPQHF.

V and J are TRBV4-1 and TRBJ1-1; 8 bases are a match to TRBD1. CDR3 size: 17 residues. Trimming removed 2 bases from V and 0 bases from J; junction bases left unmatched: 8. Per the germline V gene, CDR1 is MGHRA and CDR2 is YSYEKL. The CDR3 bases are TGCGCCAGCAGCCAACCCACAGGGGGTTCTATGAACACTGAAGCTTTCTTT. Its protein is CASSQPTGGSMNTEAFF.

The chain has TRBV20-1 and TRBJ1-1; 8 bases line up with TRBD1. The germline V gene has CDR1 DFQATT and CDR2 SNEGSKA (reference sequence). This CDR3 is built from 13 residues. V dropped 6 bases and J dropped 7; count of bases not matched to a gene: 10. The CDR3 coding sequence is TGCAGTGCCCCGGACAGGGTAGAGGGTGAAGCTTTCTTT. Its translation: CSAPDRVEGEAFF.

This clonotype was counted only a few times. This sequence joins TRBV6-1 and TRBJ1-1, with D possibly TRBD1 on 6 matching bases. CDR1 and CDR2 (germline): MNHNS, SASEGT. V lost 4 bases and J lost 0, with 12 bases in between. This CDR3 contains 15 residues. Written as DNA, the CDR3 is TGTGCCAGCAGTGTTCAGGGGACGTTGAACACTGAAGCTTTCTTT. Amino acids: CASSVQGTLNTEAFF.

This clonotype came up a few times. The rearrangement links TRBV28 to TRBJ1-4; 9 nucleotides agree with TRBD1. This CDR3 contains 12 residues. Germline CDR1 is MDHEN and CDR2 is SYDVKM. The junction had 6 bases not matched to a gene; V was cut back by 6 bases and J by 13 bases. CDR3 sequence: CASRQDRGILFF. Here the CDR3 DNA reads TGTGCCAGCAGACAAGACAGGGGGATACTGTTTTTT.

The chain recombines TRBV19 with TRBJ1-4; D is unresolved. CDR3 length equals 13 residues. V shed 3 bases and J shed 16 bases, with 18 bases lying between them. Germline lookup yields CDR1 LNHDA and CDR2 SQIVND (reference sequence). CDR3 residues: CASSIRVGGRQFF. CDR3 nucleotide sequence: TGTGCCAGTAGTATTCGAGTTGGCGGCAGGCAGTTTTTT.

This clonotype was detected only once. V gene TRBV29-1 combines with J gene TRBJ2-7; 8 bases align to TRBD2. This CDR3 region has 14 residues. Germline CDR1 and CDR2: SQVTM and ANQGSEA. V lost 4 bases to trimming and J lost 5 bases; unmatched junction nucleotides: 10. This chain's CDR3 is CSVAGGGTGDEQYF. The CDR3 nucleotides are TGCAGCGTTGCCGGGGGGGGGACTGGCGACGAGCAGTACTTC.